A selection of T cell receptor beta chains follows, all from one sample in a study of preoperative IRX-2 immunotherapy in early breast cancer. Libraries were prepared by immunoSEQ multiplex PCR; TCRdb keeps only in-frame clonotypes and omits some of them. The sample holds under 11,000 clones, 80% to 85% seen once. This material consisted of lymph node tissue, taken before IRX-2 immunotherapy. The receptors stem from a human donor with breast cancer. Both conserved end residues are part of each CDR3. The D gene is left open where the match is weak. Size tells how often a clone was seen (once, few, many) or the class of an expanded clone, and some rows leave it out.

>NA|TRBV10-3|TRBJ2-7|NA
CAISEPGLGSYEQYF
TGTGCCATCAGTGAGCCAGGACTGGGCTCCTACGAGCAGTACTTC
>NA|TRBV11-3|TRBJ2-4|NA
CASSLDQPSKNIQYF
TGTGCCAGCAGCTTAGACCAGCCCAGCAAAAACATTCAGTACTTC
>NA|TRBV6-8|TRBJ1-1|TRBD1
CASSYRGQGTEAFF
TGTGCCAGCAGTTACAGGGGGCAGGGCACTGAAGCTTTCTTT
>NA|TRBV6-8|TRBJ2-2|TRBD2
CAIMASGSPLTGELFF
TGTGCCATCATGGCTAGCGGGAGTCCGTTGACCGGGGAGCTGTTTTTT
>few|TRBV6-8|TRBJ2-7|TRBD1
CASIEGQGYEQYF
TGTGCCAGCATCGAAGGACAGGGCTACGAGCAGTACTTC
>few|TRBV11-3|TRBJ2-4|TRBD2
CASSPSGIPPAKNIQYF
TGTGCCAGCAGCCCTAGCGGGATTCCCCCAGCCAAAAACATTCAGTACTTC
>NA|TRBV6-8|TRBJ2-5|TRBD2
CASSDSAGGMETQYF
TGTGCCAGCAGTGACTCCGCGGGAGGAATGGAGACCCAGTACTTC
>few|TRBV7-1|TRBJ2-1|TRBD1
CASSWGTAIQSSYNEQFF
TGTGCCAGCAGCTGGGGGACAGCTATTCAAAGCTCCTACAATGAGCAGTTCTTC
>NA|TRBV12-5|TRBJ1-2|TRBD1
CASGLEGGSNGYTF
TGTGCCAGCGGTCTCGAAGGGGGCTCAAATGGCTACACCTTC
>NA|TRBV29-1|TRBJ1-2|NA
CSVGTGPRGYTF
TGCAGCGTGGGTACCGGGCCCCGGGGCTACACCTTC
>NA|TRBV28|TRBJ1-1|NA
CASTLPGAAEAFF
TGTGCCAGCACCTTACCAGGGGCGGCTGAAGCTTTCTTT
>few|TRBV19|TRBJ1-5|NA
CARRSHRDSNQPQHF
TGTGCCAGAAGGTCCCACAGGGATAGCAATCAGCCCCAGCATTTT
>few|TRBV6-8|TRBJ2-7|TRBD1
CASAPGTGEYEQYF
TGTGCCAGTGCTCCCGGGACAGGGGAATACGAGCAGTACTTC
>NA|TRBV7-1|TRBJ1-3|NA
CASRAQGSGNTIYF
TGTGCCAGCAGAGCGCAGGGCTCTGGAAACACCATATATTTT
>NA|TRBV6-8|TRBJ1-5|NA
CASSPGQLRIKRDQPQHF
TGTGCCAGCAGCCCTGGACAGTTGAGGATCAAGAGGGATCAGCCCCAGCATTTT
>once|TRBV15|TRBJ2-2|NA
CATSRAREFGELFF
TGTGCCACCAGCAGAGCGCGCGAGTTTGGGGAGCTGTTTTTT
>NA|TRBV19|TRBJ2-1|NA
CASSIEGNEQFF
TGTGCCAGTAGTATAGAAGGGAATGAGCAGTTCTTC
>NA|TRBV7-1|TRBJ2-7|NA
CASSPIGRGSSYEQYF
TGTGCCAGCAGCCCAATTGGACGCGGCAGCTCCTACGAGCAGTACTTC
>NA|TRBV18|TRBJ1-1|TRBD1
CASSLGQGGNTEAFF
TGTGCCAGCTCCTTGGGACAGGGTGGGAACACTGAAGCTTTCTTT
>NA|TRBV6-8|TRBJ2-5|NA
CASSLCVPETQYF
TGTGCCAGCAGTTTATGCGTCCCAGAGACCCAGTACTTC
>NA|TRBV28|TRBJ2-7|TRBD2
CASSFWREGLDYEQYF
TGTGCCAGCAGTTTCTGGCGGGAGGGCCTGGATTACGAGCAGTACTTC
>once|TRBV25-1|TRBJ2-3|TRBD2
CASSVPGTSADTQYF
TGTGCCAGCAGCGTTCCCGGGACTAGCGCGGATACGCAGTATTTT
>few|TRBV7-8|TRBJ1-1|NA
CASSQGKVSEAFF
TGTGCCAGCAGCCAAGGGAAGGTGTCTGAAGCTTTCTTT
>NA|TRBV25-1|TRBJ2-7|NA
CASSLFGATYEQYF
TGTGCCAGCAGTTTATTCGGGGCGACCTACGAGCAGTACTTC
>NA|TRBV14|TRBJ2-3|NA
CASSQRVGYTDTQYF
TGTGCCAGCAGCCAGCGGGTTGGGTACACAGATACGCAGTATTTT
>NA|TRBV11-3|TRBJ2-1|TRBD1
CASSLILGTGGKKNEQFF
TGTGCCAGCAGCTTGATCTTAGGGACAGGGGGCAAGAAGAATGAGCAGTTCTTC
>once|TRBV19|TRBJ1-1|TRBD1
CASSTKTGGWTEAFF
TGTGCCAGTAGTACCAAGACAGGGGGATGGACTGAAGCTTTCTTT
>NA|TRBV6-8|TRBJ2-7|NA
CASSRTGGQREDTLNYEQYF
TGTGCCAGCAGTCGCACAGGGGGGCAGCGGGAGGACACTTTGAACTACGAGCAGTACTTC
>NA|TRBV11-3|TRBJ2-7|TRBD1
CASSLVIISDRNSYEQYF
TGTGCCAGCAGCTTAGTCATAATTTCGGACAGGAACTCCTACGAGCAGTACTTC
>NA|TRBV11-3|TRBJ1-5|NA
CASSSLVGGNQPQHF
TGTGCCAGCAGCTCCCTGGTAGGGGGCAATCAGCCCCAGCATTTT
>NA|TRBV23-1|TRBJ1-2|TRBD1
CASSSGQGAGYTF
TGCGCCAGCAGCTCCGGACAGGGGGCGGGCTACACCTTC
>NA|TRBV6-8|TRBJ2-1|TRBD2
CASSSLTSGRDHNEQFF
TGTGCCAGCAGTTCCCTCACTAGCGGGAGGGACCATAATGAGCAGTTCTTC
>few|TRBV7-5|TRBJ1-2|NA
CASSLQGSNYGYTF
TGTGCCAGCAGCTTACAGGGTTCTAACTATGGCTACACCTTC
>NA|TRBV23-1|TRBJ1-1|NA
CASSQGGSSSEAFF
TGCGCCAGCAGCCAAGGGGGTTCATCCTCTGAAGCTTTCTTT
>NA|TRBV2|TRBJ1-2|NA
CASSATGIPSYGYTF
TGTGCCAGCAGCGCCACAGGAATTCCTAGCTATGGCTACACCTTC
>NA|TRBV28|TRBJ2-7|NA
CASTPSQFTYEQYF
TGTGCCAGCACCCCCAGTCAATTTACCTACGAGCAGTACTTC
>NA|TRBV12-5|TRBJ2-1|TRBD2
CASGLVHSSGSTNEQFF
TGTGCTAGTGGTTTGGTACACTCTAGCGGGAGTACCAATGAGCAGTTCTTC
>NA|TRBV11-3|TRBJ1-5|TRBD1
CASSPRQGFQPQHF
TGTGCCAGCAGCCCGAGACAGGGCTTCCAGCCCCAGCATTTT
>once|TRBV6-7|TRBJ2-1|NA
CASSDGGVQFF
TGTGCCAGCAGTGACGGTGGGGTTCAGTTCTTC
>NA|TRBV19|TRBJ1-1|TRBD1
CASSASGQGRTEAFF
TGTGCCAGTAGTGCGTCCGGACAGGGGAGGACTGAAGCTTTCTTT
>few|TRBV6-8|TRBJ2-7|NA
CASRRSLDSSYEQYF
TGTGCCAGCAGGAGATCACTGGATTCCTCCTACGAGCAGTACTTC
>NA|TRBV6-8|TRBJ2-7|NA
CASRPRQAGVGEQYF
TGTGCCAGCAGACCCCGACAGGCTGGTGTTGGGGAGCAGTACTTC
>NA|TRBV6-8|TRBJ1-2|TRBD1
CASSYGRGVGYTF
TGTGCCAGCAGTTACGGCAGGGGGGTCGGCTACACCTTC
>once|TRBV7-7|TRBJ1-1|NA
CASSPGWVRNTEAFF
TGTGCCAGCAGCCCTGGTTGGGTCAGGAACACTGAAGCTTTCTTT
>NA|TRBV18|TRBJ1-5|NA
CASSPQQGSGNQPQHF
TGTGCCAGCTCACCTCAACAGGGTTCGGGCAATCAGCCCCAGCATTTT